This is a list of T cell receptor beta chains from one sample in a study of spatial heterogeneity in lung cancer. TCRdb reanalysed the 5' RACE reads using MiXCR and keeps one entry per CDR3 protein. The sample consists of about 120,000 distinct CDR3 sequences, more than 9% of them appearing once. The sample in question was PBMCs, obtained at follow-up. These receptors originate from a male donor with early-stage non-small cell lung cancer. The CDR3 runs from the conserved cysteine through the conserved F or W. The D gene is left open where the match is weak. A row's size may be missing; if present it is once, few, many or a size class.

D gene: .
CDR3 length: 14
J gene: TRBJ1-6
clone size: many
V gene: TRBV29-1
CDR3 DNA: TGCAGCGTGGTCGCGGGCAGGGTACAATCACCCCTCCACTTT
CDR3 protein: CSVVAGRVQSPLHF

D gene: TRBD2
CDR3 length: 16
J gene: TRBJ2-5
clone size: .
V gene: TRBV3-1
CDR3 DNA: TGTGCCAGCAGCCGGACTAGCGGGGGGTACCAAGAGACCCAGTACTTC
CDR3 protein: CASSRTSGGYQETQYF

D gene: .
CDR3 length: 12
J gene: TRBJ2-7
clone size: many
V gene: TRBV5-6
CDR3 DNA: TGTGCCAGCAGCTTGAGGCAGGGTCGTCAGTACTTC
CDR3 protein: CASSLRQGRQYF

D gene: .
CDR3 length: 17
J gene: TRBJ1-6
clone size: few
V gene: TRBV5-1
CDR3 DNA: TGCGCCAGCAGCTTGGGGGCCAGAAACTTGGGGAATTCACCCCTCCACTTT
CDR3 protein: CASSLGARNLGNSPLHF

D gene: .
CDR3 length: 16
J gene: TRBJ1-4
clone size: few
V gene: TRBV27
CDR3 DNA: TGTGCCAGCAGTTTATCGGGGCGAGGGCTAAATGAAAAACTGTTTTTT
CDR3 protein: CASSLSGRGLNEKLFF

D gene: .
CDR3 length: 13
J gene: TRBJ1-2
clone size: .
V gene: TRBV9
CDR3 DNA: TGTGCCAGCAGCGCTACAGGGATCTATGGCTACACCTTC
CDR3 protein: CASSATGIYGYTF

D gene: TRBD1
CDR3 length: 13
J gene: TRBJ1-1
clone size: .
V gene: TRBV20-1
CDR3 DNA: TGCAGTGCTAGCAGGGGGCCGGACACTGAAGCTTTCTTT
CDR3 protein: CSASRGPDTEAFF

D gene: TRBD1
CDR3 length: 14
J gene: TRBJ2-4
clone size: once
V gene: TRBV6-4
CDR3 DNA: TGTGCCAGCAGTGCTGAGGGGGCGGGAAACATTCAGTACTTC
CDR3 protein: CASSAEGAGNIQYF

D gene: TRBD2
CDR3 length: 21
J gene: TRBJ2-1
clone size: .
V gene: TRBV6-2/TRBV6-3
CDR3 DNA: TGTGCCAGCAGTTACTCGGGACTAGCGGGGGGCCTAGCCCCCAGCTACAATGAGCAGTTCTTC
CDR3 protein: CASSYSGLAGGLAPSYNEQFF

D gene: .
CDR3 length: 16
J gene: TRBJ1-1
clone size: .
V gene: TRBV18
CDR3 DNA: TGTGCCAGCTCACCACAAAACGGCAGGGGGAACACTGAAGCTTTCTTT
CDR3 protein: CASSPQNGRGNTEAFF

D gene: .
CDR3 length: 14
J gene: TRBJ1-1
clone size: many
V gene: TRBV10-3
CDR3 DNA: TGTGCCATCAGGGACCGGGGAGACAACACTGAAGCTTTCTTT
CDR3 protein: CAIRDRGDNTEAFF

D gene: TRBD1
CDR3 length: 17
J gene: TRBJ2-3
clone size: few
V gene: TRBV5-6
CDR3 DNA: TGTGCCAGCAGCAGGCGACAGGGGGCAGCTAGCACAGATACGCAGTATTTT
CDR3 protein: CASSRRQGAASTDTQYF

D gene: TRBD1
CDR3 length: 15
J gene: TRBJ2-2
clone size: many
V gene: TRBV7-2
CDR3 DNA: TGTGCCAGCAGCTTTCGGACAGGTGACACCGGGGAGCTGTTTTTT
CDR3 protein: CASSFRTGDTGELFF

D gene: .
CDR3 length: 16
J gene: TRBJ1-6
clone size: many
V gene: TRBV5-6
CDR3 DNA: TGTGCCAGCAGCTCACCCCTTCGCTCCTATAATTCACCCCTCCACTTT
CDR3 protein: CASSSPLRSYNSPLHF

D gene: .
CDR3 length: 17
J gene: TRBJ1-6
clone size: .
V gene: TRBV7-8
CDR3 DNA: TGTGCCAGCAGCAAGGGCCCAGGAGGCTCCTATAATTCACCCCTCCACTTT
CDR3 protein: CASSKGPGGSYNSPLHF

D gene: TRBD1
CDR3 length: 15
J gene: TRBJ2-7
clone size: .
V gene: TRBV11-1
CDR3 DNA: TGTGCCAGCAGTCCCTCCGGCAGGGGGCTTTACGAGCAGTACTTC
CDR3 protein: CASSPSGRGLYEQYF

D gene: .
CDR3 length: 16
J gene: TRBJ2-2
clone size: many
V gene: TRBV3-1
CDR3 DNA: TGTGCCAGCAGCCCCATGGGTGGGCAATCTGCCGGGGAGCTGTTTTTT
CDR3 protein: CASSPMGGQSAGELFF

D gene: TRBD1
CDR3 length: 12
J gene: TRBJ2-1
clone size: many
V gene: TRBV29-1
CDR3 DNA: TGCAGCGTCGGACAGGGCTACAATGAGCAGTTCTTC
CDR3 protein: CSVGQGYNEQFF

D gene: .
CDR3 length: 13
J gene: TRBJ1-5
clone size: .
V gene: TRBV6-5
CDR3 DNA: TGTGCCAGCAGTTACGAACGAAGTCAGCCCCAGCATTTT
CDR3 protein: CASSYERSQPQHF

D gene: TRBD2
CDR3 length: 15
J gene: TRBJ2-1
clone size: .
V gene: TRBV20-1
CDR3 DNA: TGCAGTGCTCTCCGGACTAGCGGGGGCCATAATGAGCAGTTCTTC
CDR3 protein: CSALRTSGGHNEQFF

D gene: TRBD1
CDR3 length: 13
J gene: TRBJ2-7
clone size: few
V gene: TRBV19
CDR3 DNA: TGTGCCAGTAGCTTGACAGGGACCTACGAGCAGTACTTC
CDR3 protein: CASSLTGTYEQYF

D gene: .
CDR3 length: 13
J gene: TRBJ1-3
clone size: few
V gene: TRBV20-1
CDR3 DNA: TGCAGTGCTAGAGCGGTCGTTTCAAACACCATATATTTT
CDR3 protein: CSARAVVSNTIYF

D gene: TRBD1
CDR3 length: 17
J gene: TRBJ2-1
clone size: .
V gene: TRBV10-3
CDR3 DNA: TGTGCCATCAGTGGGACAGGGCAGCCCGGGACTGGCGATGAGCAGTTCTTC
CDR3 protein: CAISGTGQPGTGDEQFF

D gene: .
CDR3 length: 14
J gene: TRBJ1-3
clone size: few
V gene: TRBV7-2
CDR3 DNA: TGTGCCAGCACCTTAGGGACCCTCGGAAACACCATATATTTT
CDR3 protein: CASTLGTLGNTIYF

D gene: TRBD1
CDR3 length: 16
J gene: TRBJ1-2
clone size: few
V gene: TRBV5-4
CDR3 DNA: TGTGCCAGCAGCTCACGGAGAAGGGACAGTCATTATGGCTACACCTTC
CDR3 protein: CASSSRRRDSHYGYTF

D gene: TRBD1
CDR3 length: 13
J gene: TRBJ1-6
clone size: .
V gene: TRBV7-3
CDR3 DNA: TGTGCCAGCAGCCCTGGACAGGGGTTTGCCCTCCACTTT
CDR3 protein: CASSPGQGFALHF

D gene: .
CDR3 length: 15
J gene: TRBJ1-5
clone size: few
V gene: TRBV18
CDR3 DNA: TGTGCCAGCTCAGAGGGGTTAATTAGCAATCAGCCCCAGCATTTT
CDR3 protein: CASSEGLISNQPQHF

D gene: .
CDR3 length: 13
J gene: TRBJ2-3
clone size: .
V gene: TRBV20-1
CDR3 DNA: TGCAGTGCCACCGGGGTTAGGACAGATACGCAGTATTTT
CDR3 protein: CSATGVRTDTQYF

D gene: TRBD1
CDR3 length: 13
J gene: TRBJ1-5
clone size: many
V gene: TRBV6-6
CDR3 DNA: TGTGCCAGCAGGATTACAGGGGATCAGCCCCAGCATTTT
CDR3 protein: CASRITGDQPQHF

D gene: TRBD1
CDR3 length: 16
J gene: TRBJ2-1
clone size: .
V gene: TRBV11-3
CDR3 DNA: TGTGCCAGCAGCTTAGCCGGGACAGGCCCCTACAATGAGCAGTTCTTC
CDR3 protein: CASSLAGTGPYNEQFF

D gene: .
CDR3 length: 13
J gene: TRBJ2-3
clone size: few
V gene: TRBV30
CDR3 DNA: TGTGCCTGGAGTGAGCTCGGTCATGATACGCAGTATTTT
CDR3 protein: CAWSELGHDTQYF

D gene: .
CDR3 length: 15
J gene: TRBJ2-3
clone size: few
V gene: TRBV7-9
CDR3 DNA: TGTGCCAGCATCAAACTTAAGGGGGGGTCGGATACGCAGTATTTT
CDR3 protein: CASIKLKGGSDTQYF

D gene: TRBD2
CDR3 length: 17
J gene: TRBJ2-3
clone size: .
V gene: TRBV20-1
CDR3 DNA: TGCAGTGCTAGTCCCTCTCGGAGCGGGGGGAGCACAGATACGCAGTATTTT
CDR3 protein: CSASPSRSGGSTDTQYF

D gene: TRBD1
CDR3 length: 16
J gene: TRBJ2-2
clone size: few
V gene: TRBV19
CDR3 DNA: TGTGCCAGTAGTATACCAAAGGGGGCAGGTACCGGGGAGCTGTTTTTT
CDR3 protein: CASSIPKGAGTGELFF

D gene: .
CDR3 length: 10
J gene: TRBJ2-1
clone size: .
V gene: TRBV29-1
CDR3 DNA: TGCAGCGTTGATAAAGGGGTGCAGTTCTTC
CDR3 protein: CSVDKGVQFF

D gene: .
CDR3 length: 14
J gene: TRBJ2-2
clone size: .
V gene: TRBV7-9
CDR3 DNA: TGTGCCAGCAGCCTGGGGCAAAACACCGGGGAGCTGTTTTTT
CDR3 protein: CASSLGQNTGELFF

D gene: TRBD2
CDR3 length: 17
J gene: TRBJ2-3
clone size: .
V gene: TRBV6-5
CDR3 DNA: TGTGCCAGCAGTCAAGGGACTAGCGGGGGCCTCACAGATACGCAGTATTTT
CDR3 protein: CASSQGTSGGLTDTQYF

D gene: TRBD1
CDR3 length: 16
J gene: TRBJ2-5
clone size: many
V gene: TRBV5-1
CDR3 DNA: TGCGCCAGCAGCTTGGGGACAGGGGGCTCGGTGGAGACCCAGTACTTC
CDR3 protein: CASSLGTGGSVETQYF

D gene: TRBD1
CDR3 length: 13
J gene: TRBJ1-2
clone size: .
V gene: TRBV10-3
CDR3 DNA: TGTGCCACCTGGACAGGGTCTGGTGATGGCTACACCTTC
CDR3 protein: CATWTGSGDGYTF

D gene: .
CDR3 length: 15
J gene: TRBJ1-4
clone size: .
V gene: TRBV4-2
CDR3 DNA: TGTGCCAGCAGCCAAGAATGGGCAGAAAATGAAAAACTGTTTTTT
CDR3 protein: CASSQEWAENEKLFF

D gene: .
CDR3 length: 15
J gene: TRBJ2-7
clone size: few
V gene: TRBV28
CDR3 DNA: TGTGCCAGCAGCTCCGCTGCAGGGTCCAACTACGAGCAGTACTTC
CDR3 protein: CASSSAAGSNYEQYF

D gene: .
CDR3 length: 15
J gene: TRBJ2-7
clone size: .
V gene: TRBV6-5
CDR3 DNA: TGTGCCAGCAGTTACTCGTGGGCAGCTCCCTACGAGCAGTACTTC
CDR3 protein: CASSYSWAAPYEQYF

D gene: .
CDR3 length: 13
J gene: TRBJ2-5
clone size: many
V gene: TRBV29-1
CDR3 DNA: TGCAGCGTTGATTGGGGGACTTCAGAGACCCAGTACTTC
CDR3 protein: CSVDWGTSETQYF